This record concerns one T cell receptor (beta chain) sequence. No antigen is known for it. The record has no base qualities; no much larger clone is one base away. Interpreted using the paper, the treatment or condition label stands for: 15 to 20 received Ad26.COV2.S at low or high dose, single or two shots; about 5 received placebo; per-sample allocation not given. Repertoires of vaccine and placebo recipients were sequenced from samples collected on day 63 after the first injection. Between 29 July and 7 August 2020, Cohort 1b enrolled 20 to 30 adults aged 18-55 years at one site in Boston, USA. Ad26.COV2.S consisted of a replication-incompetent adenovirus type 26 vector by which a prefusion-stabilized SARS-CoV-2 spike protein from the original Wuhan strain was expressed. The immunoSEQ Assay was the method used to sequence TCRbeta CDR3 regions. After extraction, genomic DNA underwent amplification by bias-controlled multiplex PCR, followed by high-throughput sequencing. In the source study's methods: To quantify the absolute abundance of each unique TCRbeta CDR3 region, sequences were collapsed and filtered. T cell fraction was estimated by normalizing TCRbeta template counts to usable DNA, with usable DNA measured through amplification of reference genes found in all nucleated cells. Repertoire TCRs were annotated as SARS-CoV-2-specific by exact matching of V gene, CDR3 amino acid sequence and J gene to a known reactive TCR set. MIRA supplied the reference SARS-CoV-2 TCR set, which was filtered for enrichment in COVID-19-positive ImmuneCODE repertoires so that public or cross-reactive TCRs were removed. Using the MIRA antigens, annotated TCRs were further analysed by specific ORF or by position within an ORF. Depth was the summed frequency of annotated unique rearrangements, while breadth was defined as annotated unique rearrangements over total unique productive rearrangements. Two-sided Wilcoxon rank-sum tests were used to compare TCR breadth between groups. TCRdb's version of the immuneACCESS table is confined to in-frame rearrangements and falls short of the full clone set. An unresolved V gene accounts for under half of the shortfall where checked; the remainder is of unknown origin. For V, J and clone size, that table is used; D and trimming come from the DNA. The sample contains some 520,000 clones, 87% of them found a single time. The ten largest clones take up 9.5% to 15% of the sample.

The sample comes from a study of Ad26.COV2.S vaccination and SARS-CoV-2 variants (dated by TCRdb to the early 2020s). Study-wide context: Vaccine-arm donors were drawn from COV1001, a multicentre, randomized, double-blind, placebo-controlled phase I-IIa trial of Ad26.COV2.S in healthy adults. Ad26.COV2.S was administered intramuscularly at a dose of 5x10^10 or 1x10^11 viral particles, either as one shot or as two shots given 56 days apart. TCRbeta repertoire sequencing was used to assess the specificity and breadth of SARS-CoV-2-reactive T cell receptors after Ad26.COV2.S vaccination. Investigators remained blinded to trial group allocation during experiments and outcome assessment. Trial participants were randomized into five groups of five: low-dose or high-dose Ad26.COV2.S given once or twice, or placebo on both occasions. The TCR-sequenced set comprised approximately 30 samples: some 19 Ad26.COV2.S vaccine recipients, 5 placebo recipients and 8 SARS-CoV-2 convalescent individuals.

The paper's findings and limits, for the study overall: Vaccine and placebo recipients had similar non-spike TCR breadth, a finding consistent with the vaccine containing only spike. Spike-specific TCR breadth was higher in Ad26.COV2.S recipients than in placebo recipients (P = 0.0014). The study was not powered to compare responses between vaccine doses or regimens. After vaccination, spike-specific CD8+ and CD4+ T cell responses were reported to show substantial breadth. According to the authors, total T cell responses may have been underestimated by the TCR breadth and depth analyses.

Between the V and J ends, shortened by 8 bases and 2 bases respectively, the junction contains 9 bases. The CDR3, cysteine through phenylalanine, is 12 amino acids long. Kept here is only the CDR3 DNA, which spans 36 bases and is read in frame from base 1. As encoded in the germline V gene, CDR1 is MDHEN while CDR2 is SYDVKM. Recombination joined TRBV28 with TRBJ2-5, with no confidently assigned D gene. This material consisted of peripheral blood, taken in a trial of Ad26.COV2.S vaccine versus placebo. The sequence was collected from a person between 18 and 65 years old who received the Ad26.COV2.S COVID-19 vaccine or a placebo. The CDR3 amino acid sequence is: CASLGRQETQYF. The DNA sequence is TGTGCCAGCTTAGGCAGACAAGAGACCCAGTACTTC.